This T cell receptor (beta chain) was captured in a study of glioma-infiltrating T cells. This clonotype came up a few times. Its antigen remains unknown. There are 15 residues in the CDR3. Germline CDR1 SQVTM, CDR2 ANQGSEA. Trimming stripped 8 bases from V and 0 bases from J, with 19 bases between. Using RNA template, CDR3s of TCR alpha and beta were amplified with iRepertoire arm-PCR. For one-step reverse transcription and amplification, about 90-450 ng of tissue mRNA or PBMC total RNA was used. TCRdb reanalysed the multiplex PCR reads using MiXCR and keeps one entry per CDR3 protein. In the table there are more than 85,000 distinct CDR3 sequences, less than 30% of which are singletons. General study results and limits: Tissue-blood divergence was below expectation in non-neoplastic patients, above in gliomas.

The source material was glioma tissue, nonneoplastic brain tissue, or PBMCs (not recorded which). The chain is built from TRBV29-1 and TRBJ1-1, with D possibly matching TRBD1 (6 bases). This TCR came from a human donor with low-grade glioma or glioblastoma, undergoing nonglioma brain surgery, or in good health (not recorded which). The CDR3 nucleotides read TGCAGCTATTCAAGTAGGGGGGCTATGAACACTGAAGCTTTCTTT. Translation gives CSYSSRGAMNTEAFF.